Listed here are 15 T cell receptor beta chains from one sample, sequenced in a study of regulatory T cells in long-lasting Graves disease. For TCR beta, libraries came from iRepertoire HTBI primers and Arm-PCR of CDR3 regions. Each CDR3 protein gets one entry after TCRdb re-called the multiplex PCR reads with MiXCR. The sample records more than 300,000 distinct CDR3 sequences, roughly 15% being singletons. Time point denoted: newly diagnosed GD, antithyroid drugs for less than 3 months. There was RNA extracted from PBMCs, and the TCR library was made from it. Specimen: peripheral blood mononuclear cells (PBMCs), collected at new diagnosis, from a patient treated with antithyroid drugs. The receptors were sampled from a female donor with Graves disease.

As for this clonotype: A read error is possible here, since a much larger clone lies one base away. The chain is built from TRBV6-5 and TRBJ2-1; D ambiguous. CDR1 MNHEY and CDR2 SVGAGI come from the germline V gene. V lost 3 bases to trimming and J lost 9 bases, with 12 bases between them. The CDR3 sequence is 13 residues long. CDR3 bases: TGTGCCAGCAGTTATGTTTGGTTGGTTGAGCAGTTCTTC. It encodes CASSYVWLVEQFF.

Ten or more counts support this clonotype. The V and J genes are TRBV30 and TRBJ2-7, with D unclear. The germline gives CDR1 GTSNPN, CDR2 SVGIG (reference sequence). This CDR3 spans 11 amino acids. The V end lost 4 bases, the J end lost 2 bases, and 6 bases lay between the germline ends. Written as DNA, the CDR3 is TGTGCCTGGATTGGGCCCTACGAGCAGTACTTC. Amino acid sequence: CAWIGPYEQYF.

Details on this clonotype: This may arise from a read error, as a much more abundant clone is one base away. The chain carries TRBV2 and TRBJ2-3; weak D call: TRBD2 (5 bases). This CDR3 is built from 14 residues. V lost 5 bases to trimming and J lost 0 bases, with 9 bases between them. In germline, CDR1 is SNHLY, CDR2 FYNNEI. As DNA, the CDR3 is TGTGCCAGCAGTTGGCGGGCTAGCACAGATACGCAGTATTTT. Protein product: CASSWRASTDTQYF.

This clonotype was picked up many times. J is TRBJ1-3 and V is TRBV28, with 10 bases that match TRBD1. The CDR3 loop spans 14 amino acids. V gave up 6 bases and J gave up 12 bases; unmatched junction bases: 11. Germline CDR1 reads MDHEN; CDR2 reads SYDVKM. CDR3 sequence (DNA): TGTGCCAGCAGCCGGGCGGGACAGGGGTTGGGCATATATTTT. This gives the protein CASSRAGQGLGIYF.

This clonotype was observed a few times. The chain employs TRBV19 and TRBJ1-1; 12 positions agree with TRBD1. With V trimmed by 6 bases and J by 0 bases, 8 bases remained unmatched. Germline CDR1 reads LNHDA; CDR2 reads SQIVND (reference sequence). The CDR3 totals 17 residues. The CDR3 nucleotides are TGTGCCAGTAGACCACCGGGACAGGGGGCGATGAACACTGAAGCTTTCTTT. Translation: CASRPPGQGAMNTEAFF.

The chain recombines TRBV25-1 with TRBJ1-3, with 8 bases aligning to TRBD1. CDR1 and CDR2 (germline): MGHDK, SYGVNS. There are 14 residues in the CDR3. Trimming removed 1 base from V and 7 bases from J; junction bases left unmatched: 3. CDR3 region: CASSESHRGNTIYF. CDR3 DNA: TGTGCCAGCAGTGAATCTCACAGGGGGAACACCATATATTTT.

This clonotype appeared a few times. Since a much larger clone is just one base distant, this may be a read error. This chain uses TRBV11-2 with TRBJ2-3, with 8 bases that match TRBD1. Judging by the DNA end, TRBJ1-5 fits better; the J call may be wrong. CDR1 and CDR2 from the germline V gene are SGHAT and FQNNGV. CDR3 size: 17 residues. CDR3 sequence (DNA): TGTGCCAGCAGCCATCTATACCCGGGACAGGTGGCCAATACGCAGCATTTT. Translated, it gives CASSHLYPGQVANTQHF.

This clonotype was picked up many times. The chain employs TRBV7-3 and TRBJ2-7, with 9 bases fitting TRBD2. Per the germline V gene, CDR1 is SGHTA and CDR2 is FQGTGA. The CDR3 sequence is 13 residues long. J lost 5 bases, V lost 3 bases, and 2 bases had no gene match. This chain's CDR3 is CASSFSSGDEQYF. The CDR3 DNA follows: TGTGCCAGCAGCTTTTCTAGCGGGGACGAGCAGTACTTC.

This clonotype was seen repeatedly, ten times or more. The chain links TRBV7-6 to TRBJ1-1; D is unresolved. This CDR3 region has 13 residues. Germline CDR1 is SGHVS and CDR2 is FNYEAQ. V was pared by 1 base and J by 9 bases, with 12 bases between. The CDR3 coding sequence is TGTGCCAGCAGCTTAGGTGGGAGATACCAAGCTTTCTTT. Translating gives CASSLGGRYQAFF. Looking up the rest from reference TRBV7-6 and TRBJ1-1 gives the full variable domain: GAGVSQSPRYKVTKRGQDVALRCDPISGHVSLYWYRQALGQGPEFLTYFNYEAQQDKSGLPNDRFSAERPEGSISTLTIQRTEQRDSAMYRCASSLGGRYQAFFGQGTRLTVV.

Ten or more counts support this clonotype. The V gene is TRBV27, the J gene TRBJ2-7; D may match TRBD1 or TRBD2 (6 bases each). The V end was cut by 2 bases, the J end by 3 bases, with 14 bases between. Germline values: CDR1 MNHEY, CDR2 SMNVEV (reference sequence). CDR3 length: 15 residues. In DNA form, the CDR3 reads TGTGCCAGCAGTTTAAGGGGGGCTCACTACTACGAGCAGTACTTC. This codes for CASSLRGAHYYEQYF.

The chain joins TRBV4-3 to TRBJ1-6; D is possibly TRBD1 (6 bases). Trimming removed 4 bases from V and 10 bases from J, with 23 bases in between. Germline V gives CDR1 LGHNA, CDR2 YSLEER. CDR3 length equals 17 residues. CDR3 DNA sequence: TGCGCCAGCAGCCGGGTAGCCTCCGGGACATCCCCCTCACCCCTCCACTTT. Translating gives CASSRVASGTSPSPLHF.

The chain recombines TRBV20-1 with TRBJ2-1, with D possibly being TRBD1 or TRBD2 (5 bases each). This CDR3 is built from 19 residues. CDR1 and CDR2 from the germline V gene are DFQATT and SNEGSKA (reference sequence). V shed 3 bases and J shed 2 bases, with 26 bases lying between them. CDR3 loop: CSASGLGRERLQTYNEQFF. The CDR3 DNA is TGCAGTGCTAGTGGTCTGGGCAGGGAGCGCTTACAAACCTACAATGAGCAGTTCTTC.

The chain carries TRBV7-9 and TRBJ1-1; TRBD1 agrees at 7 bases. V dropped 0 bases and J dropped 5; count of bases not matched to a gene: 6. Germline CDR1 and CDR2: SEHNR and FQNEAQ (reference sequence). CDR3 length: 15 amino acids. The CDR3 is CASSLAQGRATEAFF. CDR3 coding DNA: TGTGCCAGCAGCTTAGCACAGGGGCGAGCTACTGAAGCTTTCTTT.

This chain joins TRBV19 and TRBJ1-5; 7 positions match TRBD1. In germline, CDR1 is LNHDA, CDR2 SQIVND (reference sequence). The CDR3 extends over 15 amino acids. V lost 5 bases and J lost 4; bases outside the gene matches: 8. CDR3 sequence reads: CASSVGTDINQPQHF. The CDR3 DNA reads TGTGCCAGTAGTGTGGGGACAGATATTAATCAGCCCCAGCATTTT.

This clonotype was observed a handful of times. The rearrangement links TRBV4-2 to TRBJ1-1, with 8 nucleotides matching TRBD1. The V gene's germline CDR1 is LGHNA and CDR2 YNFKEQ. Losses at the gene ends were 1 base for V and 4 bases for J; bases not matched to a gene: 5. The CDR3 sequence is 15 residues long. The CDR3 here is CASSQADRGGTEAFF. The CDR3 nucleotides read TGTGCCAGCAGCCAAGCCGACAGGGGTGGCACTGAAGCTTTCTTT.